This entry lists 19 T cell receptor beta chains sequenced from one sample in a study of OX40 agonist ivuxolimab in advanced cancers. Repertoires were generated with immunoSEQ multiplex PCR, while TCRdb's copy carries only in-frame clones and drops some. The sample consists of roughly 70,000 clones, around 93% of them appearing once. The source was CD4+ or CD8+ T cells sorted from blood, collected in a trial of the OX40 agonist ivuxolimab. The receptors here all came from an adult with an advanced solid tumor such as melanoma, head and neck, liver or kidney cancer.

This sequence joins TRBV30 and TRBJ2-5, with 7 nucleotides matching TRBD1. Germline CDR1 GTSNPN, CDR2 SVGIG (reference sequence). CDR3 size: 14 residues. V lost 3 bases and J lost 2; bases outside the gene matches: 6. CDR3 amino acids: CAWRKPGQQETQYF. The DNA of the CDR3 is TGTGCCTGGAGGAAACCGGGACAGCAAGAGACCCAGTACTTC.

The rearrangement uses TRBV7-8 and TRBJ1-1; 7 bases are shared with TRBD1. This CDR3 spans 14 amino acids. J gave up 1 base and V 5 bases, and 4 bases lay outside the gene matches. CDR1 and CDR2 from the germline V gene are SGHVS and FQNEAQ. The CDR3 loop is CASSPRGGNTEAFF. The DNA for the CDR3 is TGTGCCAGCAGCCCCAGGGGGGGGAACACTGAAGCTTTCTTT.

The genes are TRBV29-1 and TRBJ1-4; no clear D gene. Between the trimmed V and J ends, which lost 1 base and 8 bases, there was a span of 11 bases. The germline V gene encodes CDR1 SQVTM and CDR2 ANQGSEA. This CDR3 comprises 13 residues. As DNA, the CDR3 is TGCAGCGTTGAAGGGGGATTGGGGGAAAAACTGTTTTTT. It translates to CSVEGGLGEKLFF. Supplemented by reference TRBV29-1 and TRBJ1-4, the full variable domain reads SAVISQKPSRDICQRGTSLTIQCQVDSQVTMMFWYRQQPGQSLTLIATANQGSEATYESGFVIDKFPISRPNLTFSTLTVSNMSPEDSSIYLCSVEGGLGEKLFFGSGTQLSVL.

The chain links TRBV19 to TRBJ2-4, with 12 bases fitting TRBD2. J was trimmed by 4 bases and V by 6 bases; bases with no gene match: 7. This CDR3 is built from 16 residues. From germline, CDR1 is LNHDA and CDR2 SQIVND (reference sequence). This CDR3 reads CASRTLAGGRKNIQYF. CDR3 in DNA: TGTGCCAGTAGGACCCTAGCGGGAGGGAGGAAAAACATTCAGTACTTC.

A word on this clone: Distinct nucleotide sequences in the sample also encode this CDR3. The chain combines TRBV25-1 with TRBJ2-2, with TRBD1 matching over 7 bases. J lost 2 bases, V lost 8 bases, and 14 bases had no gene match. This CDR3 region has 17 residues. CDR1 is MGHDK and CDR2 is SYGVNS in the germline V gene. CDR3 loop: CASRQDLGGLNTGELFF. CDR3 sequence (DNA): TGTGCCAGCCGCCAGGACTTAGGGGGCCTTAACACCGGGGAGCTGTTTTTT.

The CDR3 is CASSLAPDRVYGYTF. The CDR3, as DNA: TGTGCCAGCAGCTTGGCACCGGACAGGGTTTATGGCTACACCTTC. The chain couples TRBV4-2 to TRBJ1-2, with 8 bases aligning to TRBD1. The ends lost 5 bases at V and 5 bases at J; junction bases unmatched: 10. This CDR3 has 15 residues. In germline, CDR1 is LGHNA, CDR2 YNFKEQ.

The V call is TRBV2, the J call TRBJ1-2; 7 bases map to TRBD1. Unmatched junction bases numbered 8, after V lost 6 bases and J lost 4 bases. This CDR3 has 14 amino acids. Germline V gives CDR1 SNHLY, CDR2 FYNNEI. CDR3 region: CASRGDSAIYGYTF. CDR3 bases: TGTGCCAGCAGGGGGGACAGCGCAATCTATGGCTACACCTTC. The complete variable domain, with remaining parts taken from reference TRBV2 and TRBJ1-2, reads EPEVTQTPSHQVTQMGQEVILRCVPISNHLYFYWYRQILGQKVEFLVSFYNNEISEKSEIFDDQFSVERPDGSNFTLKIRSTKLEDSAMYFCASRGDSAIYGYTFGSGTRLTVV.

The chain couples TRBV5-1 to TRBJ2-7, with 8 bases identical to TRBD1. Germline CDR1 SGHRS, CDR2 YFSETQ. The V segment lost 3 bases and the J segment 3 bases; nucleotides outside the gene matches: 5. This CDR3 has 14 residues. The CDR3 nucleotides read TGCGCCAGCAGCTCCACAGGGGGGATCTACGAGCAGTACTTC. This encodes CASSSTGGIYEQYF.

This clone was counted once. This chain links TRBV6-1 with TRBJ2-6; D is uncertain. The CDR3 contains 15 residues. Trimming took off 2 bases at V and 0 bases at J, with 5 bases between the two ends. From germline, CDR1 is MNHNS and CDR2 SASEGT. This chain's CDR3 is CASSELRSGANVLTF. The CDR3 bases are TGTGCCAGCAGTGAACTACGCTCTGGGGCCAACGTCCTGACTTTC.

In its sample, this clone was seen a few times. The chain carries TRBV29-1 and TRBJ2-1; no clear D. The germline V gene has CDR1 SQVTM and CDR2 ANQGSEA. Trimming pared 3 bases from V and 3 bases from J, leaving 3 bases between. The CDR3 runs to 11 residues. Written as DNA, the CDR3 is TGCAGCGTTGAGGGCTACAATGAGCAGTTCTTC. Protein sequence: CSVEGYNEQFF.

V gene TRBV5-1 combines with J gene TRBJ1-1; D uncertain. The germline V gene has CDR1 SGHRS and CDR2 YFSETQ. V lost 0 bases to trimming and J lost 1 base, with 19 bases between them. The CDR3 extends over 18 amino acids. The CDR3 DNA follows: TGCGCCAGCAGCTTGGTCTTGGCTATTACGGGAGGGAACACTGAAGCTTTCTTT. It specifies CASSLVLAITGGNTEAFF.

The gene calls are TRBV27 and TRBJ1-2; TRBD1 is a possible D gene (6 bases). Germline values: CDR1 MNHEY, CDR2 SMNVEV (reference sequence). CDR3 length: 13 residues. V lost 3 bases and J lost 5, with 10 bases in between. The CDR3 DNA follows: TGTGCCAGCAGTTTTAGGCAGGGGTATGGCTACACCTTC. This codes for CASSFRQGYGYTF.

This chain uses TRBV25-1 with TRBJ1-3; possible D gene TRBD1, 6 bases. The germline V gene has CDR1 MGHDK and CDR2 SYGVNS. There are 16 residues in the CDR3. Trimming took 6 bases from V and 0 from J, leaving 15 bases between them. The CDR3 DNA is TGTGCCAGCAGGGAAGACAGGTCAATCTCTGGAAACACCATATATTTT. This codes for CASREDRSISGNTIYF.

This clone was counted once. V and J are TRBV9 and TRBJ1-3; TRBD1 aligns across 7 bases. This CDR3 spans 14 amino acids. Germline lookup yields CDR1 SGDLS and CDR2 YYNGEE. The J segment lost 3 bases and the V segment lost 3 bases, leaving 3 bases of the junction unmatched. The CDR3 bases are TGTGCCAGCAGCGCACAGGGGTTTGGAAACACCATATATTTT. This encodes CASSAQGFGNTIYF.

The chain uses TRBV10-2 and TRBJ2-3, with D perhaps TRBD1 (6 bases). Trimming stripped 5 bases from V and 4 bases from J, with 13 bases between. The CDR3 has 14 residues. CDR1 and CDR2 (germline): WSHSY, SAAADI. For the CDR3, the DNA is TGCGCCAGCAGTCCCAGGCCAGGGGCAGATACGCAGTATTTT. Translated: CASSPRPGADTQYF.

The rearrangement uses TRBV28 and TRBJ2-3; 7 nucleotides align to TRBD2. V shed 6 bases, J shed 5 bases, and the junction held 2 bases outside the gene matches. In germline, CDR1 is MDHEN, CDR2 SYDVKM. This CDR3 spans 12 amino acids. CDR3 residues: CASRTSQDTQYF. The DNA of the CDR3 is TGTGCCAGCAGGACTAGCCAAGATACGCAGTATTTT.

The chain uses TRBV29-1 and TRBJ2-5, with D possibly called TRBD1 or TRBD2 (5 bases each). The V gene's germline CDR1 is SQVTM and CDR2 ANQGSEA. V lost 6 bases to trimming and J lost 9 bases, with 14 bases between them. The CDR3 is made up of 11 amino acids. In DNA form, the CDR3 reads TGCAGCGTCCGGGACCCAAATCCCCAGTACTTC. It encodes CSVRDPNPQYF.

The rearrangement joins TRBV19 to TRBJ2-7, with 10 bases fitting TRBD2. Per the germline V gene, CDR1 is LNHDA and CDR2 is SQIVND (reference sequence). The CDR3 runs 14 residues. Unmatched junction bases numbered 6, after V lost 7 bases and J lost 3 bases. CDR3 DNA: TGTGCCAGTACGGGACTAGCGAAGAACTACGAGCAGTACTTC. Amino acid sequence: CASTGLAKNYEQYF.

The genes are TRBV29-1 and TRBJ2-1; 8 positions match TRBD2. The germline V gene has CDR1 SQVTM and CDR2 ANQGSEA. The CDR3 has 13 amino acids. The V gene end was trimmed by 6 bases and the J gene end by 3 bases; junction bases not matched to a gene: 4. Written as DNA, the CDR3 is TGCAGCGTAGCCGGGACTAGCTACAATGAGCAGTTCTTC. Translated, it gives CSVAGTSYNEQFF.